The sample holds a few counts of the clone carrying this T cell receptor beta chain. The data were obtained in a study of T-cell reconstitution after alpha-beta-depleted transplantation in children. TCRbeta library preparation incorporated unique molecular identifiers. Each CDR3 protein is one row after TCRdb ran MiXCR on the PCR reads. Among hundreds of thousands of distinct CDR3 sequences listed, 16% were seen once. V lost 3 bases, J lost 7 bases, and 16 bases lay in between. The CDR3 sequence is 15 residues long. The TCR was taken from a human donor who donated a stem cell graft to a child with acute myeloid leukemia. The chain is built from TRBV12-3 or TRBV12-4 and TRBJ1-5; TRBD1 is a possible D gene (5 bases). The sample in question was PBMCs from the stem cell graft donor, obtained from the stem cell graft. This chain's CDR3 is CASSLAGAGRQPQHF. CDR3 nucleotides: TGTGCCAGCAGTTTGGCCGGGGCGGGGAGGCAGCCCCAGCATTTT.